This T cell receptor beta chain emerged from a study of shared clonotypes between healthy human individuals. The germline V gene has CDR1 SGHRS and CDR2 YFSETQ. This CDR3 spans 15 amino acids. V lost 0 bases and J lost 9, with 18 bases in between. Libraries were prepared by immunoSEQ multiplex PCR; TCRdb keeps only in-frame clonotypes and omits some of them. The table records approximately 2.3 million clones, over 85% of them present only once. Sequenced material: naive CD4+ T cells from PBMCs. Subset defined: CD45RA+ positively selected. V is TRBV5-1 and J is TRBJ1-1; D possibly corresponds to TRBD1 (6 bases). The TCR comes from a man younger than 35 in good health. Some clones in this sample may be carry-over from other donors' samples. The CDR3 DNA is TGCGCCAGCAGCTTGGCCCAAGGCAATAGGGGGAAAGCTTTCTTT. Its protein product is CASSLAQGNRGKAFF.